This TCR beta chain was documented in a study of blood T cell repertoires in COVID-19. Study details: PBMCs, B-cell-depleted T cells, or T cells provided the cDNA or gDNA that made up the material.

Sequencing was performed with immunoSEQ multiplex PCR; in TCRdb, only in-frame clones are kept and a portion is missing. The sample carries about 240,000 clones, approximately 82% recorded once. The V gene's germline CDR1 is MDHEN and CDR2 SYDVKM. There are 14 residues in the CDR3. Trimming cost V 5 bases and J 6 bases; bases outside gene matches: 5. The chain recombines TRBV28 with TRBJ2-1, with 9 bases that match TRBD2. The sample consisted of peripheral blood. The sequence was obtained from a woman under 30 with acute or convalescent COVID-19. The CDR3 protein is CASSVAGAFNEQFF. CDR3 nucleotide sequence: TGTGCCAGCAGTGTAGCGGGAGCGTTCAATGAGCAGTTCTTC.